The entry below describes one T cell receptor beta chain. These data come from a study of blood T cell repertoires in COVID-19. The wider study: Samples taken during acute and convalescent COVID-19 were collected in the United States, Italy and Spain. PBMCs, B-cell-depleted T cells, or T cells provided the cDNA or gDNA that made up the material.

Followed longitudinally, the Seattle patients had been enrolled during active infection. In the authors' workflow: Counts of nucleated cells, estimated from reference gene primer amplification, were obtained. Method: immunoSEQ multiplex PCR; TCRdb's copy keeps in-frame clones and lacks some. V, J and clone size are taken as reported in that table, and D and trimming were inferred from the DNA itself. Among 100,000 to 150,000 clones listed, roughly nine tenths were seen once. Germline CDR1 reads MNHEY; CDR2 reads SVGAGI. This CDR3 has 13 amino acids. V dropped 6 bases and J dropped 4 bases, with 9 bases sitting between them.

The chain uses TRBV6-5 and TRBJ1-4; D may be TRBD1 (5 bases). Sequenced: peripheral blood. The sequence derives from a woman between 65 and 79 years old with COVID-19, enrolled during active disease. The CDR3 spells CASRGRGNEKLFF. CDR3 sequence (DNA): TGTGCCAGCAGGGGGCGCGGTAATGAAAAACTGTTTTTT.